The clone carrying this T cell receptor (beta chain) showed up many times. Researchers took RNA transcripts and amplified the TCR beta CDR3 regions from them. When the TCR CDR3 underwent first-round RT-PCR, the HTBI primer set was used. TCRdb used MiXCR to reprocess the multiplex PCR reads, holding one entry per CDR3 protein. This table has about 400,000 distinct CDR3 sequences, over 12% appearing once. The CDR3 is 17 residues long. Germline loops: CDR1 MGHRA, CDR2 YSYEKL. Losses at the gene ends were 1 base for V and 5 bases for J; bases not matched to a gene: 11. A NOSPECS grade of at least 4, a Clinical Activity Score of at least 3 and duration under 3 months were recorded in ophthalmopathy patients. Clinical symptoms, serum thyroxine and TRAb, thyroid ultrasound and orbital computed tomography together formed the diagnostic basis. Fresh peripheral blood, around 9.3 ml of it, supplied the PBMCs.

The sample originates from a study of T cells in Graves' hyperthyroidism and ophthalmopathy. Study at large: Specimen type is peripheral blood, collected at initial diagnosis prior to any treatment.

Specimen: blood. The clonotype originates from a woman aged 55 to 70 with Graves' ophthalmopathy. The rearrangement uses TRBV4-1 and TRBJ2-1; 7 bases match TRBD2. This CDR3 is CASSQVPPTGGHNEQFF. For the CDR3, the DNA is TGCGCCAGCAGCCAAGTACCACCGACGGGAGGTCACAATGAGCAGTTCTTC.